This TCR beta chain was captured in a study of CD8+CD57+ T cells in acquired aplastic anemia. In patients chosen for sequencing, flow cytometry had shown CD8+CD57+ cell expansion. Genomic DNA templated the TCR beta VDJ and CDR3 profiling. TCRdb re-analysed the reads in MiXCR, keeping a single row per CDR3 protein. The sample carries over 150,000 distinct CDR3 sequences, around 60% recorded once. This clonotype originated in a human donor with aplastic anemia. Input material: sorted CD4+, CD8+, or CD8+CD57+ T cells (not recorded which) from PBMCs.

In DNA form, the CDR3 reads TGTGCCAGCAGCGTGCCGACAGGGAGAGGCCAAGAGACCCAGTACTTC. This sequence encodes CASSVPTGRGQETQYF. V gene TRBV7-9 combines with J gene TRBJ2-5; TRBD1 matches at 7 bases. The CDR3 is made up of 16 amino acids. V gave up 5 bases and J gave up 1 base; unmatched junction bases: 10. The germline V gene encodes CDR1 SEHNR and CDR2 FQNEAQ (reference sequence).